One T cell receptor beta chain is described in this entry. The antigen remains unidentified. The entry originates in a study of tissue T cells after allogeneic stem cell transplantation. Broader study findings: Anatomically similar tissues had similar TCR repertoires within each patient.

Libraries were prepared by immunoSEQ multiplex PCR; TCRdb keeps only in-frame clonotypes and omits some of them. This sample has more than 1,000 clones; about 45% occur once, and the top ten carry around 40%. Adult allogeneic hematopoietic cell transplant recipients with steroid-refractory graft-versus-host disease were prospectively enrolled for research autopsy. V lost 1 base to trimming and J lost 5 bases, with 21 bases between them. The germline V gene encodes CDR1 SGHRS and CDR2 YFSETQ. This CDR3 has 17 residues. The material sequenced was esophageal tissue, taken at autopsy. This sequence originates from a female patient aged 40 to 69 with steroid-refractory graft-versus-host disease after an allogeneic stem cell transplant. The graft donor may have contributed some T cells. The chain joins TRBV5-1 to TRBJ1-1; maybe TRBD1 (6 bases). The CDR3: CASSLLGRGSFGTEAFF. DNA of the CDR3: TGCGCCAGCAGCTTGTTGGGCAGGGGTTCTTTTGGGACTGAAGCTTTCTTT.